This record concerns one TCR beta chain sequence. PCR amplification relied on 60 Vbeta primers (plus 13 Jbeta primers). As originally analysed: In a later analysis, of roughly 83 million unique beta chains, approximately 10 million appeared in at least two donors. Some clones are missing from TCRdb's copy, which holds only in-frame ones; the method was immunoSEQ multiplex PCR. V, J and clone size are those of that table, while D and trimming were read from the DNA. The repertoire holds 100,000 to 150,000 clones, with roughly 76% as singletons. This record comes from a study of cytomegalovirus exposure and HLA in healthy donors. The CDR3 totals 12 residues. Germline CDR1 is MDHEN and CDR2 is SYDVKM. The V end was cut by 0 bases, the J end by 8 bases, with 7 bases between.

Sequencing was performed on PBMCs. The receptor was isolated from a woman aged 45-65 years in good health and CMV-seronegative. The gene calls are TRBV28 and TRBJ1-1, with D hard to call. The CDR3 loop reads CASSLWRAEAFF. The CDR3 DNA follows: TGTGCCAGCAGTTTATGGAGGGCCGAAGCTTTCTTT. The full variable domain, in which reference TRBV28 and TRBJ1-1 provide the parts outside the CDR3, is DVKVTQSSRYLVKRTGEKVFLECVQDMDHENMFWYRQDPGLGLRLIYFSYDVKMKEKGDIPEGYSVSREKKERFSLILESASTNQTSMYLCASSLWRAEAFFGQGTRLTVV.